This is a list of T cell receptor beta chains from one sample in a study of cytomegalovirus exposure and HLA in healthy donors. Sequencing was performed with immunoSEQ multiplex PCR; in TCRdb, only in-frame clones are kept and a portion is missing. Of about 150,000 clones in the sample, roughly 77% were seen once. Sequenced input: PBMCs. The origin of the receptors is a young man in good health and CMV-seropositive. CDR3s include the opening cysteine and the closing phenylalanine or tryptophan. The order of the fields is J gene, clone size, V gene, D gene, CDR3 protein, CDR3 DNA. The D gene is left open where the match is weak. Not all rows give a size; the values are once, few, many and, for expanded clones, a class.

TRBJ2-5 few TRBV18 TRBD2 CASSDWTSGRETQYF TGTGCCAGCTCTGACTGGACTAGCGGCCGAGAGACCCAGTACTTC
TRBJ2-7 - TRBV28 - CASSFAERKQYF TGTGCCAGCAGTTTCGCAGAGCGGAAGCAGTACTTC
TRBJ1-3 - TRBV5-1 - CASSLMSGTGNTIYF TGCGCCAGCAGCTTGATGTCAGGGACTGGAAACACCATATATTTT
TRBJ1-1 once TRBV4-2 TRBD1 CASSLGTGVTEAFF TGTGCCAGCAGCCTAGGGACAGGCGTGACTGAAGCTTTCTTT
TRBJ1-4 - TRBV10-3 - CAISEGREGEKLFF TGTGCCATCAGTGAGGGTAGGGAGGGCGAAAAACTGTTTTTT
TRBJ1-3 - TRBV28 - CASSPPGTPGNTIYF TGTGCCAGCAGTCCTCCAGGGACTCCTGGAAACACCATATATTTT
TRBJ2-7 - TRBV5-5 - CASKPEEGSGTPYEQYF TGTGCCAGCAAGCCCGAAGAGGGCTCCGGGACACCCTACGAGCAGTACTTC
TRBJ2-2 - TRBV29-1 - CSAPTGLNTGELFF TGCAGCGCTCCGACAGGATTGAACACCGGGGAGCTGTTTTTT
TRBJ1-1 - TRBV27 TRBD1 CASTQWAGGTGSTEAFF TGTGCCAGCACCCAGTGGGCAGGGGGAACGGGGAGCACTGAAGCTTTCTTT
TRBJ1-4 few TRBV2 - CASKAAARLGKLFF TGTGCCAGCAAGGCGGCAGCCCGGTTAGGAAAACTGTTTTTT
TRBJ2-5 - TRBV7-8 - CASSPRLAQGETQYF TGTGCCAGCAGCCCGCGACTAGCTCAGGGGGAGACCCAGTACTTC
TRBJ2-1 - TRBV27 TRBD2 CASSPGTSGRGGYNEQFF TGTGCCAGCAGTCCAGGGACTAGCGGGAGGGGGGGGTACAATGAGCAGTTCTTC
TRBJ2-3 - TRBV30 - CAWSVGEGKTQYF TGTGCCTGGAGTGTTGGCGAGGGAAAAACGCAGTATTTT
TRBJ2-2 - TRBV18 - CASSPQAAPGELFF TGTGCCAGCTCACCACAGGCGGCTCCCGGGGAGCTGTTTTTT
TRBJ1-2 - TRBV5-1 TRBD1 CASSQDVDRVNGYTF TGCGCCAGCAGCCAGGACGTGGACAGGGTCAATGGCTACACCTTC
TRBJ1-4 - TRBV10-1 TRBD1 CASSGARGQEIEKLFF TGCGCCAGCAGTGGAGCCCGGGGACAGGAGATTGAAAAACTGTTTTTT